This T cell receptor beta chain was documented in a study of radiation and T cells in renal cell carcinoma. Whole-study results and caveats: Without pretreatment biopsies, baseline tumor clonotype presence was undetermined.

In germline, CDR1 is MNHNS, CDR2 SASEGT. This CDR3 is 13 amino acids long. Time point indicated: baseline pretreatment blood. Treatment of the sample: 15 Gy SBRT to primary tumor, nephrectomy 4 weeks later. After SBRT, blood was collected at 2 and 4 weeks, plus baseline. The tumor was a clear cell renal cell carcinoma. Assay used: immunoSEQ multiplex PCR; TCRdb lists only in-frame clones, some missing. The top ten clones hold approximately 3% of a sample with roughly 120,000 clones, 82% of them seen once. Of note for this clone: Its matching antigen is unknown. Germline is not matched at one junction end, which may reflect a read error.

This rearrangement joins TRBV6-1 to TRBJ1-2, with 12 bases identical to TRBD1. Sequencing was performed on blood, taken from a patient whose treatment included radiotherapy and nephrectomy. The sequence derives from a woman aged 60-75 years with renal cell carcinoma. CDR3 sequence reads: CASSDSGTGGPTF. Here the CDR3 DNA reads TGTGCCAGCAGTGACTCCGGGACAGGGGGCCCTACGTTC.